This TCR beta chain comes out of a study of CD4 T cells in relation to SARS-CoV-2 and coronaviruses. Study-wide background: Crossreactive spike epitopes shared across donors were mapped to their HLA restriction.

The unexposed donors gave CD4+ T cells in about 2010-2019, prior to COVID-19. General study findings and limits: In around 67% of donors, memory CD4+ clonotypes crossrecognized SARS-CoV-2 and at least one common cold coronavirus spike.

Libraries were prepared by immunoSEQ multiplex PCR; TCRdb keeps only in-frame clonotypes and omits some of them. The profile shows 55,000 to 70,000 clones, over 90% of them singletons. In the case of this clone: Its antigen is unknown.

The sequence was collected from a human donor in good health. The specimen sequenced was naive CD4+ T cells from PBMCs. Subset given: naive CD4+ T cells isolated by negative enrichment.

CDR3 nucleotides: TGTGCCAGCAGTTTCGGACTAGCGGGGAGCACAGATACGCAGTATTTT. This sequence encodes CASSFGLAGSTDTQYF. The rearrangement joins TRBV28 to TRBJ2-3; 12 bases agree with TRBD2. The CDR3 covers 16 residues. V was pared by 3 bases and J by 0 bases, with 1 base of the junction left unmatched. The V gene's germline CDR1 is MDHEN and CDR2 SYDVKM.